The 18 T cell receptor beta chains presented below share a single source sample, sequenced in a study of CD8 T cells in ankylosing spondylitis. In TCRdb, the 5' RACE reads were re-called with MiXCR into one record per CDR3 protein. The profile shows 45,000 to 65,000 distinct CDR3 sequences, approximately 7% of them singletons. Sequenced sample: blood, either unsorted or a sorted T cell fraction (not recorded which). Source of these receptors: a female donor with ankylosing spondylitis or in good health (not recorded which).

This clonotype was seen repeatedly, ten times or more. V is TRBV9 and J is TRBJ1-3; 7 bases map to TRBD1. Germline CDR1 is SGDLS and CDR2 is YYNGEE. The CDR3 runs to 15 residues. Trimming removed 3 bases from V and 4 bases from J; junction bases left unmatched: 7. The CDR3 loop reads CASSAPQGSGNTIYF. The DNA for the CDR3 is TGTGCCAGCAGCGCGCCACAGGGGTCCGGAAACACCATATATTTT.

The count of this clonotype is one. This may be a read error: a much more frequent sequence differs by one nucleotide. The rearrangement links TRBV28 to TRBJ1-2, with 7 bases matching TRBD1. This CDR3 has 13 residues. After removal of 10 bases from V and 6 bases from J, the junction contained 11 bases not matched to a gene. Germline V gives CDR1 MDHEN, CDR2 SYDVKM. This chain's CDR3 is CANRSTGRDGYTF. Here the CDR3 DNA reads TGTGCCAACAGATCGACAGGGAGGGATGGCTACACCTTC.

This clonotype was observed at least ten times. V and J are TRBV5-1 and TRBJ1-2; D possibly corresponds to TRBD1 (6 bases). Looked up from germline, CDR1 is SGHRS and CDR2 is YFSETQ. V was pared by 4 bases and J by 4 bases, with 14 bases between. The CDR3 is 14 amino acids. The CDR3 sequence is CASSPRGSGYGYTF. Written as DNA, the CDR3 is TGCGCCAGCAGCCCCAGGGGCAGCGGCTATGGCTACACCTTC. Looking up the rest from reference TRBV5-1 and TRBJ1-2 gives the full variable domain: KAGVTQTPRYLIKTRGQQVTLSCSPISGHRSVSWYQQTPGQGLQFLFEYFSETQRNKGNFPGRFSGRQFSNSRSEMNVSTLELGDSALYLCASSPRGSGYGYTFGSGTRLTVV.

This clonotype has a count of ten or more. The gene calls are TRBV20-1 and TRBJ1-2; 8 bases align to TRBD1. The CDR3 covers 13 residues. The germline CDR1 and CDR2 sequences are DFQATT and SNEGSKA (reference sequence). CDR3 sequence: CSARLTGGYGYTF. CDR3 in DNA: TGCAGCGCCCGACTCACAGGGGGTTATGGCTACACCTTC.

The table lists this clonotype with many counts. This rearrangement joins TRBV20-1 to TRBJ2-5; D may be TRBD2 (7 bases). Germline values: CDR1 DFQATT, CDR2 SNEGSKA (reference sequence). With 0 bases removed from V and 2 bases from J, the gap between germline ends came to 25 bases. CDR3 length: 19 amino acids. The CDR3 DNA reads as TGCAGTGCTAGAGATGCCTCCGGGGGGCAACGGCGTATACAAGAGACCCAGTACTTC. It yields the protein CSARDASGGQRRIQETQYF.

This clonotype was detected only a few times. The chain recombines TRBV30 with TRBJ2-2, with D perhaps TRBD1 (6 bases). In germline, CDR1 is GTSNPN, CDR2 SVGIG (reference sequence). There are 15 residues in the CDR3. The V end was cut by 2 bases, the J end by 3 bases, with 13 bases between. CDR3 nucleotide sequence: TGTGCCTGGAGTAACAGGGTTGCGGACACCGGGGAGCTGTTTTTT. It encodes CAWSNRVADTGELFF.

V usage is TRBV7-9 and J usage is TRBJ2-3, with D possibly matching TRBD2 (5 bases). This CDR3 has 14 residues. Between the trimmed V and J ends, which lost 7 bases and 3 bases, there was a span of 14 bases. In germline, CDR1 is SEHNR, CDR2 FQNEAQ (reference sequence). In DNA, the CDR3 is TGTGCCAGCACGGCGGGCCGAGGGACAGATACGCAGTATTTT. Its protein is CASTAGRGTDTQYF.

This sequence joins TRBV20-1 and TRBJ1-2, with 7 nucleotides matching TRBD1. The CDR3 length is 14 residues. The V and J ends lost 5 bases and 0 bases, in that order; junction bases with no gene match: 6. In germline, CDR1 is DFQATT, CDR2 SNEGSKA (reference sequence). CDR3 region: CSARDSPSNYGYTF. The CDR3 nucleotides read TGCAGTGCTCGGGACAGCCCATCTAACTATGGCTACACCTTC.

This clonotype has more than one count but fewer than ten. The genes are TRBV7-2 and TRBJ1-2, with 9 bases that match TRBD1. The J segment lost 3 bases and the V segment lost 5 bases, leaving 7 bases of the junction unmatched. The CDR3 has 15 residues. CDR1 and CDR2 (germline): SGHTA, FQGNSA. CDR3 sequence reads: CASSVEGTGYYGYTF. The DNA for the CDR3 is TGTGCCAGCAGCGTAGAAGGGACAGGGTACTATGGCTACACCTTC.

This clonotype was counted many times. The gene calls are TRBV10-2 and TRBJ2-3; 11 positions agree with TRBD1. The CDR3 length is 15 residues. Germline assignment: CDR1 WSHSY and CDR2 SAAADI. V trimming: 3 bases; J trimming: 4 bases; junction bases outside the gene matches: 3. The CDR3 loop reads CASSEGTGGSDTQYF. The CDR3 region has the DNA TGCGCCAGCAGTGAAGGGACAGGGGGTTCAGATACGCAGTATTTT.

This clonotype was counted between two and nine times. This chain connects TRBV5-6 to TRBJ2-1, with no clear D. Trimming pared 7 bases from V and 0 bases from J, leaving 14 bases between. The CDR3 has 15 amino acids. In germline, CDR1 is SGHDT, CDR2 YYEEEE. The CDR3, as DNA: TGTGCCAGCGGCTCCGGACCGCCCTCCTACAATGAGCAGTTCTTC. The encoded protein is CASGSGPPSYNEQFF. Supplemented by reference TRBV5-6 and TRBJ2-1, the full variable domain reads DAGVTQSPTHLIKTRGQQVTLRCSPKSGHDTVSWYQQALGQGPQFIFQYYEEEERQRGNFPDRFSGHQFPNYSSELNVNALLLGDSALYLCASGSGPPSYNEQFFGPGTRLTVL.

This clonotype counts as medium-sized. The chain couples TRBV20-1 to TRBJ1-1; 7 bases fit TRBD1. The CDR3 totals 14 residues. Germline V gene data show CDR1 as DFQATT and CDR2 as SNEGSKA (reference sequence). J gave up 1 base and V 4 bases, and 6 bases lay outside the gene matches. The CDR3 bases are TGCAGTGCTATTAATCAGGGGGAGAACACTGAAGCTTTCTTT. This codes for CSAINQGENTEAFF.

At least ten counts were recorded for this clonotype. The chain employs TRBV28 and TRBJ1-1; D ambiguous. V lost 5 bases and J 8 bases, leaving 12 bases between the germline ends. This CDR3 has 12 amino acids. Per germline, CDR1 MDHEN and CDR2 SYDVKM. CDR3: CASSRHQVEAFF. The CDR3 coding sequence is TGTGCCAGCAGTCGTCACCAGGTGGAAGCTTTCTTT.

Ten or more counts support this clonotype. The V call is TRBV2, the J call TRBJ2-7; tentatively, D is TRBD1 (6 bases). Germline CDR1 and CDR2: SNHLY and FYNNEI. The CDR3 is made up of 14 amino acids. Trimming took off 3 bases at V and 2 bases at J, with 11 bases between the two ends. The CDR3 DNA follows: TGTGCCAGCAGTGACGATACAGGGACCTACGAGCAGTACTTC. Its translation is CASSDDTGTYEQYF.

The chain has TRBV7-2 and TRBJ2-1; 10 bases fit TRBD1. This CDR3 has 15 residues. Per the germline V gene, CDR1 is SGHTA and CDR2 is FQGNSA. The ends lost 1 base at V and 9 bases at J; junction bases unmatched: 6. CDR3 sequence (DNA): TGTGCCAGCAGCTTAGTAGGGACAGGGGTCATTGAGCAGTTCTTC. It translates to CASSLVGTGVIEQFF.

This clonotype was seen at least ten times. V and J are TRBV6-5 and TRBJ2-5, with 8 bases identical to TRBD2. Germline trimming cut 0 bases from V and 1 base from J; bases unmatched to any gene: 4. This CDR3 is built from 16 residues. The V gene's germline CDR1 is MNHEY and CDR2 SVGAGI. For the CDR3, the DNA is TGTGCCAGCAGTTACTCAAGCGGGGGCCTCCAAGAGACCCAGTACTTC. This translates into CASSYSSGGLQETQYF.

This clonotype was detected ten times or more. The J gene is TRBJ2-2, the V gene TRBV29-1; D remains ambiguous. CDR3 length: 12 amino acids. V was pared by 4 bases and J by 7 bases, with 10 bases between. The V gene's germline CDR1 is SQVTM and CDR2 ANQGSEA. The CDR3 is CSVGRVGGELFF. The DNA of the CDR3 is TGCAGCGTTGGCAGAGTGGGCGGGGAGCTGTTTTTT.

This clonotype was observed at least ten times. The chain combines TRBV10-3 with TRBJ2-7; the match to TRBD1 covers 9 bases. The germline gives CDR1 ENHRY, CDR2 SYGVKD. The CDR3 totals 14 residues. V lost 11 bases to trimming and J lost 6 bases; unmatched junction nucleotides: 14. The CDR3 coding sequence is TGTGCCTCACTGGGTGAACAGGGGGCCTCCGAGCAGTACTTC. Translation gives CASLGEQGASEQYF.